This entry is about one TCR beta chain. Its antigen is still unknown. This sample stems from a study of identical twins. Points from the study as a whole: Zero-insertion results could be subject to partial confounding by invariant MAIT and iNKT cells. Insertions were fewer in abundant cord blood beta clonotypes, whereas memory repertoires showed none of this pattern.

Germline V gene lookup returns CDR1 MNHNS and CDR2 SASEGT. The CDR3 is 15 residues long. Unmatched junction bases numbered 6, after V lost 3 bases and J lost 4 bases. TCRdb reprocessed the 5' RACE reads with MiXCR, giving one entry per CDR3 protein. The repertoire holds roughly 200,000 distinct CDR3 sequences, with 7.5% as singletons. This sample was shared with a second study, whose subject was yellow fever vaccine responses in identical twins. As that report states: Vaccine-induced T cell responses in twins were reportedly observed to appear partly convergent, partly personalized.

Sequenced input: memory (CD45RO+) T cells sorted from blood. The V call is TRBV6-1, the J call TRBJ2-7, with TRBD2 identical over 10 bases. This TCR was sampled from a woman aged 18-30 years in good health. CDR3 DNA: TGTGCCAGCAGTGACGACTTAGCGGGGGGTTACGAGCAGTACTTC. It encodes CASSDDLAGGYEQYF.